Below are 15 T cell receptor beta chains sequenced from a single sample in a study of T cell clonality in common variable immunodeficiency. Study-wide findings and caveats: Reportedly, TCR beta sequences from common variable immunodeficiency showed fewer deletions and N-nucleotide insertions.

Clones were read by immunoSEQ multiplex PCR, and TCRdb kept only the in-frame ones, dropping some. Recorded here are some 22,000 clones, none singletons. Which antigens these TCRs recognize remains unknown. Material: peripheral blood mononuclear cells. Receptors were obtained from a human donor with common variable immunodeficiency.

There are a few counts of this clone. The read ends 3 residues early relative to the CDR3; the germline J gene fills the gap. V and J are TRBV19 and TRBJ1-2; 9 bases line up with TRBD1. The germline V gene has CDR1 LNHDA and CDR2 SQIVND (reference sequence). Germline trimming cut 6 bases from V and 5 bases from J; bases unmatched to any gene: 10. The CDR3 loop spans 15 amino acids. The CDR3 sequence: CASRIAPTGGYGYTF. The CDR3 bases that were read are TGTGCCAGTAGGATCGCGCCGACAGGGGGGTATGGC.

The sample holds a few counts of this clone. Germline is not matched at one junction end, which may reflect a read error. CDR3 amino acids: CASSLVASGGTTDTQYF. The part of the CDR3 DNA that was read is TGTGCTAGCAGCTTAGTAGCTAGCGGGGGCACCACAGATACG. The chain is built from TRBV7-7 and TRBJ2-3; 10 nucleotides agree with TRBD2. Read data end 3 residues before the CDR3 end; the end is taken from the germline J gene. The germline CDR1 and CDR2 sequences are SSHAT and FNYEAQ (reference sequence). This CDR3 has 17 amino acids.

A note on this clone: The read finishes 3 residues shy of the CDR3 end, and the germline J gene is used to complete it. This chain links TRBV19 with TRBJ2-1; TRBD2 matches at 7 bases. The CDR3 length is 14 residues. V lost 0 bases to trimming and J lost 9 bases; unmatched junction nucleotides: 5. Germline-derived CDR1 and CDR2 are LNHDA and SQIVND (reference sequence). The CDR3: CASSIERTSTEQFF. Partial CDR3 DNA: TGTGCCAGTAGTATAGAACGGACTAGTACTGAG.

This clone showed up just a few times. The CDR3 end is not reached by the read, which stops 3 residues before it; the germline J gene fills it in. V and J are TRBV6-4 and TRBJ2-3; perhaps TRBD2 as D (6 bases). Between the trimmed V and J ends, which lost 5 bases and 1 base, there was a span of 13 bases. Germline lookup yields CDR1 MRHNA and CDR2 SNTAGT. This CDR3 spans 15 amino acids. This CDR3 is CASSSSGGGTDTQYF. The sequenced CDR3 bases are TGTGCCAGCAGTTCCTCCGGCGGGGGCACAGATACG.

About this clone itself: The CDR3 goes on 3 residues after the read ends, and that part is filled in from the germline J gene. The chain uses TRBV7-6 and TRBJ2-6; no reliable D call. The CDR3 covers 17 residues. Per germline, CDR1 SGHVS and CDR2 FNYEAQ. V was shortened by 5 bases and J by 0 bases, with 14 bases between the two germline ends. CDR3 protein: CASSHGRAPSGANVLTF. CDR3 DNA, as far as it was read: TGTGCCAGCAGCCACGGAAGGGCCCCCTCTGGGGCCAACGTC.

In this sample, this clone turned up a few times. The read ends 3 residues early relative to the CDR3; the germline J gene fills the gap. This sequence joins TRBV10-2 and TRBJ2-3; the match to TRBD2 covers 14 bases. In germline, CDR1 is WSHSY, CDR2 SAAADI. J gave up 7 bases and V 7 bases, and 7 bases lay outside the gene matches. CDR3 size: 15 residues. CDR3 residues: CASTGTSGSGHTQYF. The part of the CDR3 DNA that was read is TGCGCCAGCACTGGGACTAGCGGGAGCGGTCATACG.

Only a few counts were recorded for this clone. The read terminates 3 residues before the CDR3 end, so the remaining end is supplied by the germline J gene. The rearrangement joins TRBV7-9 to TRBJ1-1, with a possible D match to TRBD1 (5 bases). Germline assignment: CDR1 SEHNR and CDR2 FQNEAQ (reference sequence). Trimming shortened V by 5 bases and J by 2 bases, and 12 bases separated the two germline ends. This CDR3 region has 14 residues. Incomplete CDR3 DNA: TGTGCCAGCAGCCGAGCGGGGGTCAACACTGAA. Protein product: CASSRAGVNTE. The entire CDR3 protein reads CASSRAGVNTEAFF.

This clone was counted between two and nine times. The read ends 3 residues before the CDR3 terminus; that terminus is restored from the germline J gene. The genes are TRBV19 and TRBJ2-5, with 11 bases identical to TRBD2. V gave up 10 bases and J gave up 7 bases; unmatched junction bases: 11. Germline V gene lookup returns CDR1 LNHDA and CDR2 SQIVND (reference sequence). The CDR3 spans 14 residues. Partial CDR3 DNA: TGTGCCACCAAGAGTAGCGGGGGGGCAGGGACC. Its protein product is CATKSSGGAGT. The full CDR3 protein reads CATKSSGGAGTQYF. Drawing the rest from reference TRBV19 and TRBJ2-5, the complete variable domain is DGGITQSPKYLFRKEGQNVTLSCEQNLNHDAMYWYRQDPGQGLRLIYYSQIVNDFQKGDIAEGYSVSREKKESFPLTVTSAQKNPTAFYLCATKSSGGAGTQYFGPGTRLLVL.

This clone showed up just a few times. Read sequence stops 3 residues before the CDR3 end, and the germline J gene provides the missing end. The chain couples TRBV6-1 to TRBJ1-2; D perhaps matches TRBD1 (5 bases). Germline V lookup: CDR1 MNHNS, CDR2 SASEGT. The CDR3 length is 14 residues. CDR3 DNA, as far as it was read: TGTGCCAGCAGTGGTGAGGGGCAGGGTATGGGC. This codes for CASSGEGQGMG. In full, the CDR3 reads CASSGEGQGMGYTF.

As regards this clone: Sequencing ends 3 residues short of the CDR3 end; the germline J gene provides the rest. V and J are TRBV5-6 and TRBJ1-1; TRBD1 matches 10 bases. Unmatched junction bases numbered 3, after V lost 3 bases and J lost 1 base. Germline V gene data show CDR1 as SGHDT and CDR2 as YYEEEE. This CDR3 contains 15 residues. The chain's CDR3 is CASSWGTGANTEAFF. The sequenced part of the CDR3 DNA is TGTGCCAGCAGCTGGGGGACAGGGGCGAACACTGAA.

Remarks on this clone: Coverage ceases 3 residues before the CDR3 finishes, and the germline J gene fills in the end. V and J are TRBV5-1 and TRBJ2-1; D uncertain. The germline V and J ends were trimmed by 0 bases and 0 bases, with 7 bases remaining between them. The CDR3 loop spans 15 amino acids. Germline lookup yields CDR1 SGHRS and CDR2 YFSETQ. The part of the CDR3 DNA that was read is TGCGCCAGCAGCTTGGCCGGTAGCTCCTACAATGAG. Translating gives CASSLAGSSYNE. The full CDR3 protein reads CASSLAGSSYNEQFF.

As to this clone: The sequenced fragment ends 3 residues before the CDR3 boundary, so the rest is inferred from the germline J gene. The V call is TRBV5-1, the J call TRBJ2-1, with 11 bases aligning to TRBD2. The germline gives CDR1 SGHRS, CDR2 YFSETQ. The CDR3 spans 18 residues. V lost 3 bases, J lost 0 bases, and 8 bases stayed unmatched. CDR3 in amino acids: CASSSGTSGFSSYNEQFF. Partial CDR3 DNA: TGCGCCAGCAGCTCCGGGACTAGCGGTTTCAGCTCCTACAATGAG.

With regard to this clone: The read stops 3 residues short of the end of the CDR3; the missing end is completed from the germline J gene. The chain links TRBV7-2 to TRBJ2-5; TRBD1 aligns across 8 bases. With V trimmed by 3 bases and J by 4 bases, 1 base remained unmatched. There are 13 residues in the CDR3. Germline V gene lookup returns CDR1 SGHTA and CDR2 FQGNSA. The CDR3 spells CASSFGQGETQYF. Partial CDR3 DNA: TGTGCCAGCAGCTTCGGACAGGGAGAGACC.

This clone was observed a few times. The DNA ends 3 residues before the CDR3 does, and the rest of the CDR3 is filled in from the germline J gene. This rearrangement joins TRBV20-1 to TRBJ2-5; 7 positions match TRBD2. The CDR3 contains 14 residues. Germline values: CDR1 DFQATT, CDR2 SNEGSKA (reference sequence). V shed 0 bases, J shed 5 bases, and the junction held 6 bases outside the gene matches. The CDR3 spells CSARDRGLRETQYF. CDR3 DNA, as far as it was read: TGCAGTGCTAGAGATCGGGGACTAAGGGAGACC.

This clone was recorded a few times. The read finishes 3 residues shy of the CDR3 end, and the germline J gene is used to complete it. V gene TRBV7-9 combines with J gene TRBJ1-4; 8 bases map to TRBD1. Per the germline V gene, CDR1 is SEHNR and CDR2 is FQNEAQ (reference sequence). The CDR3 has 13 amino acids. V trimming: 10 bases; J trimming: 8 bases; junction bases outside the gene matches: 9. CDR3 bases read: TGTGCCACCTTAGACAGGGGAGGCGAAAAA. Its translation: CATLDRGGEK. The whole CDR3 reads CATLDRGGEKLFF.